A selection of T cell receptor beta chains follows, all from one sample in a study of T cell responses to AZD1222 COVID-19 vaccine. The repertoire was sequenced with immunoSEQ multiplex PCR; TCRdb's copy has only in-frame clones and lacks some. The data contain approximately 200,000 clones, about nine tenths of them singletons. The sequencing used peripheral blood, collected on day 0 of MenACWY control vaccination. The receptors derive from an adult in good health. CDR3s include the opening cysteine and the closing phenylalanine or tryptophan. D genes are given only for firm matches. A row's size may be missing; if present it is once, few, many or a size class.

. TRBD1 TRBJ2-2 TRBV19 TGTGCCAGTCAACAGGGGTGGAACACCGGGGAGCTGTTTTTT CASQQGWNTGELFF
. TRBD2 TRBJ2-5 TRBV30 TGTGCCTGGAGTGGTGGAGCGGGGGGGTACCAAGAGACCCAGTACTTC CAWSGGAGGYQETQYF
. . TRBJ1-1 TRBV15 TGTGCCACCAGCAGAGGGACGGTGAACACTGAAGCTTTCTTT CATSRGTVNTEAFF
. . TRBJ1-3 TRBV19 TGTGCCAGTAGTTTGACTAACTCTGGAAACACCATATATTTT CASSLTNSGNTIYF
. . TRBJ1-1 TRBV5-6 TGTGCCAGCAGCTCCCAAAGGGGCCGCCCGGGAGCTTTCTTT CASSSQRGRPGAFF
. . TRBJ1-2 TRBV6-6 TGTGCCAACAGTTACTCTTGGGAATACACCTTC CANSYSWEYTF
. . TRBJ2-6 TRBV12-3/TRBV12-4 TGTGCCGCCGGTATCTCTGGGGCCAACGTCCTGACTTTC CAAGISGANVLTF
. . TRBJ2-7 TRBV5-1 TGCGCCAGCAGCCAAAACAGACTAGTGCGCGAGCAGTACTTC CASSQNRLVREQYF
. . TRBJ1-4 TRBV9 TGTGCCAGCAGCGCCGGACAGCCTAATGAAAAACTGTTTTTT CASSAGQPNEKLFF
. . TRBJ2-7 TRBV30 TGTGCCTGGAGTGTTGGTGGGACGAGCCACGAGCAGTACTTC CAWSVGGTSHEQYF
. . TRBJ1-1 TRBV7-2 TGTGCCAGCAGCTTTGATATTCTCAACACTGAAGCTTTCTTT CASSFDILNTEAFF
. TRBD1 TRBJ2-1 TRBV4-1 TGCGCCAGCAGCCCGGACAGGGGCCAGTACAATGAGCAGTTCTTC CASSPDRGQYNEQFF
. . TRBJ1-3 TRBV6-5 TGTGCCAGCAGTTACCAGGGTGCGTCTGGAAACACCATATATTTT CASSYQGASGNTIYF
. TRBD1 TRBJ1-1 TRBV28 TGTGCCAGCAGTCTGGACAGGGCGGGCTGGGTCACTGAAGCTTTCTTT CASSLDRAGWVTEAFF
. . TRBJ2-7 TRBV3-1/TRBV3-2 TGTGCCAGCAGCCGGGGACTGAGGACCTACGAGCAGTACTTC CASSRGLRTYEQYF
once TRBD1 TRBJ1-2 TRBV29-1 TGCAGCGCCCCGACAGGGATCGGCTACACCTTC CSAPTGIGYTF
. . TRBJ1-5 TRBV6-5 TGTGCCAGCAGGAGAGGGGGAGGAGATCAGCCCCAGCATTTT CASRRGGGDQPQHF
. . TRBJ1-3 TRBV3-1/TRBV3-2 TGTGCCAGCAGCCGTACAGATACACGTTACTCTGGAAACACCATATATTTT CASSRTDTRYSGNTIYF
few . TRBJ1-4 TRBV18 TGTGCCAGCTCACTGGGAGTTGCAACTAATGAAAAACTGTTTTTT CASSLGVATNEKLFF
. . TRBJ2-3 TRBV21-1 TGTGCCAGCAGCAAAGGGACCCGGGAGAGGTCTCCCGTAAGCACAGATACGCAGTATTTT CASSKGTRERSPVSTDTQYF
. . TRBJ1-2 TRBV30 TGTGCCTGGAGCTCCGGGCCAGGCTACACCTTC CAWSSGPGYTF
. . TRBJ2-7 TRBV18 TGTGCCAGCTCACCGCCGGGAAAATCCTACGAGCAGTACTTC CASSPPGKSYEQYF
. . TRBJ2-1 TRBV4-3 TGCGCCAGCAGCCACCCTCTTAGGCCCAGCTTCTACAATGAGCAGTTCTTC CASSHPLRPSFYNEQFF
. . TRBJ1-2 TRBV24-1 TGTGCCACCAGTGATTCGACGATAAACTATGGCTACACCTTC CATSDSTINYGYTF
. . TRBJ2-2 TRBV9 TGTGCCAGCAGCGTAGATACGTACGCGGGGGAGCTGTTTTTT CASSVDTYAGELFF
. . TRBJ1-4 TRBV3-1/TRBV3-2 TGTGCCAGCAGCCAAATTTCGGAATGGGCAACTAATGAAAAACTGTTTTTT CASSQISEWATNEKLFF
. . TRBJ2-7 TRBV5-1 TGCGCCAGCAGCTTGGCCGTAATCGACACCCACTCCTACGAGCAGTACTTC CASSLAVIDTHSYEQYF
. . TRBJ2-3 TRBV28 TGTGCCAGCAATCGAGACAGTTACACAGATACGCAGTATTTT CASNRDSYTDTQYF
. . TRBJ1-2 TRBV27 TGTGCCAGCAGGGGGGGCCCGACCTATGGCTACACCTTC CASRGGPTYGYTF
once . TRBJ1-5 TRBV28 TGTGCCAGCAGTCCGGCCGCTTTGGGAAATCAGCCCCAGCATTTT CASSPAALGNQPQHF
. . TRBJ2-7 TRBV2 TGTGCCAGCAGTGATCAGGGGACCTACGAGCAGTACTTC CASSDQGTYEQYF
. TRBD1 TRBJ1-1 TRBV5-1 TGCGCCAGCAGCGAAACCGGGACAGTGAACACTGAAGCTTTCTTT CASSETGTVNTEAFF
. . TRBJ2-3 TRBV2 TGTGCCAGCAGGCAAGGGGGGGAAGGGGGTACGCAGTATTTT CASRQGGEGGTQYF
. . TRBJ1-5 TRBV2 TGTGCCAGCAGAGAGGGGGAAAATAGCAATCAGCCCCAGCATTTT CASREGENSNQPQHF